These 22 T cell receptor beta chains were all obtained from the same sample, sequenced in a study of CD8 T cells in ankylosing spondylitis. A single record per CDR3 protein comes from TCRdb applying MiXCR to the 5' RACE reads. The sample shows about 300,000 distinct CDR3 sequences, 11% of them seen only once. Material for sequencing was blood, either unsorted or a sorted T cell fraction (not recorded which). These receptors were obtained from a female donor with ankylosing spondylitis or in good health (not recorded which).

This clonotype was counted at least ten times. The chain employs TRBV7-2 and TRBJ2-1; the D is unclear. Deletions cut 3 bases from V and 6 bases from J, with 15 bases between. Germline V CDR1 and CDR2: SGHTA, FQGNSA. This CDR3 has 15 residues. The chain's CDR3 is CASSFHHYSSNEQFF. The CDR3, as DNA: TGTGCCAGCAGCTTTCACCACTACTCTAGCAATGAGCAGTTCTTC.

This sequence joins TRBV20-1 and TRBJ2-7, with D tentatively TRBD2 (6 bases). Trimming pared 6 bases from V and 7 bases from J, leaving 16 bases between. CDR1 and CDR2 from the germline V gene are DFQATT and SNEGSKA (reference sequence). The CDR3 has 12 residues. CDR3 in amino acids: CSADRSSGEQYF. CDR3 sequence (DNA): TGCAGTGCCGACCGGTCAAGCGGGGAGCAGTACTTC.

This clonotype was counted ten times or more. The chain carries TRBV4-2 and TRBJ2-2; TRBD2 might be the D (6 bases). Trimming took 1 base from V and 6 from J, leaving 9 bases between them. There are 14 residues in the CDR3. CDR1 is LGHNA, CDR2 YNFKEQ, per germline. The CDR3, as DNA: TGTGCCAGCAGCCAAGGGAGGGATCCCGGGGAGCTGTTTTTT. Its translation is CASSQGRDPGELFF.

This clonotype was recorded at least ten times. The chain is built from TRBV4-2 and TRBJ2-7; D gene unclear. The ends were cut back, 1 base at V and 0 bases at J, with 13 bases in the middle. The CDR3 loop spans 16 amino acids. CDR1 and CDR2 (germline): LGHNA, YNFKEQ. CDR3: CASSQGGGLSSYEQYF. CDR3 in DNA: TGTGCCAGCAGCCAAGGCGGCGGCCTGAGCTCCTACGAGCAGTACTTC.

This clonotype was detected many times. The chain joins TRBV5-1 to TRBJ1-2, with D hard to call. CDR3 size: 13 residues. The ends were cut back, 4 bases at V and 4 bases at J, with 11 bases in the middle. Germline V gene sequence: CDR1 SGHRS, CDR2 YFSETQ. The CDR3 sequence: CASSLDIPYGYTF. CDR3 bases: TGCGCCAGCAGCCTCGACATACCCTATGGCTACACCTTC.

This clonotype was counted many times. This chain connects TRBV12-3 or TRBV12-4 to TRBJ1-2; no definite D call. The CDR3 has 12 amino acids. The V end was cut by 6 bases, the J end by 4 bases, with 9 bases between. CDR3 amino acids: CASSRDGYGYTF. The CDR3 bases are TGTGCCAGCAGCCGCGACGGCTATGGCTACACCTTC.

This clonotype came up many times. The CDR3 spells CSARGGEFLYEQYF. Written as DNA, the CDR3 is TGCAGTGCTAGGGGAGGCGAGTTTCTTTACGAGCAGTACTTC. V is TRBV20-1 and J is TRBJ2-7; possibly TRBD2 for D (6 bases). The V gene lost 3 bases and the J gene lost 4 bases, with 16 bases spanning the gap. Per germline, CDR1 DFQATT and CDR2 SNEGSKA (reference sequence). This CDR3 spans 14 amino acids.

This clonotype showed up many times. The rearrangement uses TRBV28 and TRBJ1-1; D gene ambiguous. Germline V CDR1 and CDR2: MDHEN, SYDVKM. The CDR3 totals 14 residues. Trimming cost V 7 bases and J 1 base, with 13 bases left between them. The CDR3 sequence: CASKSPPSNTEAFF. The CDR3 coding sequence is TGTGCCAGCAAGAGCCCCCCATCGAACACTGAAGCTTTCTTT.

This clonotype has ten or more counts. The CDR3 sequence: CSVESRHYEQYF. CDR3 nucleotide sequence: TGCAGCGTTGAGAGTCGACACTACGAGCAGTACTTC. The V call is TRBV29-1, the J call TRBJ2-7; no definite D call. The CDR3 sequence is 12 residues long. Germline V gene lookup returns CDR1 SQVTM and CDR2 ANQGSEA. Trimming took 3 bases from V and 3 from J, leaving 9 bases between them.

The V call is TRBV12-3 or TRBV12-4, the J call TRBJ1-5; D call uncertain. The CDR3 runs to 13 residues. The V and J ends lost 9 bases and 6 bases respectively, with 15 bases between them. The CDR3 DNA is TGTGCCAGTGCGGAGGGAGAGCGTCAGCCCCAGCATTTT. This translates into CASAEGERQPQHF.

The table lists this clonotype with many counts. CDR3 bases: TGCAGCGTTGTTATATCGACATACAATGAGCAGTTCTTC. Translation: CSVVISTYNEQFF. This chain uses TRBV29-1 with TRBJ2-1; D gene ambiguous. V lost 4 bases and J 4 bases, leaving 11 bases between the germline ends. The CDR3 is 13 residues long. Germline CDR1 and CDR2: SQVTM and ANQGSEA.

This clonotype has ten or more counts. The gene calls are TRBV5-1 and TRBJ2-3; TRBD2 agrees at 9 bases. Germline lookup yields CDR1 SGHRS and CDR2 YFSETQ. Unmatched junction bases numbered 4, after V lost 1 base and J lost 4 bases. The CDR3 is 15 amino acids. The CDR3 bases are TGCGCCAGCAGCTTGAGGGGACTAGCCTCAGATACGCAGTATTTT. Its protein product is CASSLRGLASDTQYF.

This clonotype has only a few counts. The chain combines TRBV3-1 with TRBJ2-4; TRBD2 agrees at 10 bases. Germline trimming cut 1 base from V and 10 bases from J; bases unmatched to any gene: 7. The CDR3 totals 15 residues. Germline values: CDR1 LGHDT, CDR2 YNNKEL (reference sequence). The CDR3 sequence: CASSQGELAGTIQYF. In nucleotides, the CDR3 is TGTGCCAGCAGCCAAGGAGAACTAGCGGGGACAATTCAGTACTTC.

This clonotype has just a few counts. This chain links TRBV20-1 with TRBJ2-4, with TRBD2 matching 13 bases. The V segment lost 0 bases and the J segment 9 bases; nucleotides outside the gene matches: 8. Germline loops: CDR1 DFQATT, CDR2 SNEGSKA (reference sequence). The CDR3 is made up of 16 amino acids. This CDR3 is CSARDLGLAGSAIQYF. DNA of the CDR3: TGCAGTGCTAGAGATCTGGGACTAGCGGGGAGTGCCATTCAGTACTTC.

This clonotype was recorded many times. V gene TRBV28 combines with J gene TRBJ2-4; D may be TRBD1 (5 bases). This CDR3 is 16 amino acids long. Trimming shortened V by 10 bases and J by 0 bases, and 19 bases separated the two germline ends. Germline CDR1 MDHEN, CDR2 SYDVKM. The CDR3 bases are TGTGCCACCAGGGAACCGACTCTCTTAGCCAAAAACATTCAGTACTTC. Its protein is CATREPTLLAKNIQYF. The full variable domain, completed using reference TRBV28 and TRBJ2-4, is DVKVTQSSRYLVKRTGEKVFLECVQDMDHENMFWYRQDPGLGLRLIYFSYDVKMKEKGDIPEGYSVSREKKERFSLILESASTNQTSMYLCATREPTLLAKNIQYFGAGTRLSVL.

The rearrangement joins TRBV14 to TRBJ1-4; no definite D call. The CDR3 consists of 16 residues. The germline V and J ends were trimmed by 0 bases and 11 bases, with 19 bases remaining between them. Germline V gene lookup returns CDR1 SGHDN and CDR2 FVKESK. The CDR3 sequence: CASSQESPVLAGKLFF. The CDR3 DNA reads TGTGCCAGCAGCCAAGAAAGCCCCGTCCTGGCGGGTAAACTGTTTTTT.

The chain carries TRBV7-2 and TRBJ2-7, with 7 nucleotides matching TRBD1. CDR3 length equals 13 residues. Germline V lookup: CDR1 SGHTA, CDR2 FQGNSA. V lost 6 bases and J lost 7; bases outside the gene matches: 9. In nucleotides, the CDR3 is TGTGCCAGCAGGTCAGGACAGGTAGGGGAGCAGTACTTC. Amino acids: CASRSGQVGEQYF.

This clonotype was seen only a few times. The CDR3 bases are TGTGCCAGCAGGAAGGGGGACAGGCTAACCGGGGAGCTGTTTTTT. It yields the protein CASRKGDRLTGELFF. The genes are TRBV21-1 and TRBJ2-2; the D call TRBD1 from the table was never checked on the DNA. TRBV21-1 corresponds to a pseudogene. The CDR3 contains 15 residues.

In this sample, this clonotype turned up many times. The J gene is TRBJ1-5, the V gene TRBV9, with D perhaps matching TRBD1 (5 bases). The V gene lost 3 bases and the J gene lost 0 bases, with 10 bases spanning the gap. Germline V lookup: CDR1 SGDLS, CDR2 YYNGEE. This CDR3 contains 15 residues. CDR3 protein: CASSADINSNQPQHF. As DNA, the CDR3 is TGTGCCAGCAGCGCGGACATCAATAGCAATCAGCCCCAGCATTTT.

In its sample, this clonotype was seen many times. The chain is built from TRBV28 and TRBJ2-1; 9 bases align to TRBD1. The V segment lost 5 bases and the J segment 7 bases; nucleotides outside the gene matches: 6. This CDR3 comprises 14 residues. The germline V gene has CDR1 MDHEN and CDR2 SYDVKM. CDR3 in amino acids: CASSEQGARNEQFF. CDR3 bases: TGTGCCAGCAGTGAACAGGGGGCGAGGAATGAGCAGTTCTTC.

The V gene is TRBV11-2, the J gene TRBJ2-2, with a tentative D call TRBD1 (6 bases). Trimming pared 2 bases from V and 0 bases from J, leaving 16 bases between. Germline-derived CDR1 and CDR2 are SGHAT and FQNNGV. The CDR3 runs to 18 residues. The CDR3 nucleotides read TGTGCCAGCAGCTTAAGGGGCAGGGGAACATCGAACACCGGGGAGCTGTTTTTT. Translation gives CASSLRGRGTSNTGELFF. Drawing the rest from reference TRBV11-2 and TRBJ2-2, the complete variable domain is EAGVAQSPRYKIIEKRQSVAFWCNPISGHATLYWYQQILGQGPKLLIQFQNNGVVDDSQLPKDRFSAERLKGVDSTLKIQPAKLEDSAVYLCASSLRGRGTSNTGELFFGEGSRLTVL.

The V and J genes are TRBV28 and TRBJ2-3; D is perhaps TRBD1 or TRBD2 (5 bases each). Germline V lookup: CDR1 MDHEN, CDR2 SYDVKM. CDR3 length: 17 amino acids. V was trimmed by 1 base and J by 0 bases, leaving 14 bases between them. Here the CDR3 reads CASSLSGTEPSTDTQYF. CDR3 bases: TGTGCCAGCAGTTTATCGGGGACGGAACCAAGCACAGATACGCAGTATTTT.